A selection of T cell receptor beta chains follows, all from one sample in a study of tumor-infiltrating lymphocytes in primary liver carcinoma. TCRdb redid the calling of the multiplex PCR reads with MiXCR, one entry per CDR3 protein. This sample has approximately 110,000 distinct CDR3 sequences, with 50% to 70% found just once. The sample was liver tumor tissue from sampling region 1. These TCRs come from a woman in her sixties with primary liver carcinoma and hepatitis B virus infection. CDR3s include the opening cysteine and the closing phenylalanine or tryptophan. The order of the fields is J gene, D gene, V gene, clone size, CDR3 DNA, CDR3 protein. D genes are given only for firm matches. Size values are once, few and many counts, or a class for expanded clones, and some rows have none.

TRBJ2-3 | NA | TRBV9 | NA | TGTGCCAGCAGCGTAAGCCCTATCGGGGCAGATACGCAGTATTTT | CASSVSPIGADTQYF
TRBJ2-7 | NA | TRBV19 | once | TGTGCCAGTAGTACAAAAGCCTCCTACGAGCAGTACTTC | CASSTKASYEQYF
TRBJ1-1 | TRBD1 | TRBV20-1 | NA | TGCAGTGCCAAAACGACAGGGGGGATCACTGAAGCTTTCTTT | CSAKTTGGITEAFF
TRBJ2-7 | TRBD1 | TRBV11-3 | many | TGTGCCAGCAGCTTAGACCGGGACAGAGCCTACGAGCAGTACTTC | CASSLDRDRAYEQYF
TRBJ2-7 | TRBD1 | TRBV12-3/TRBV12-4 | many | TGTGCCAGCAGCAAACAGGGGAGCGAGCAGTACTTC | CASSKQGSEQYF
TRBJ2-3 | NA | TRBV4-2 | NA | TGTGCCAGCAACCGAGTTAGCGGCACAGATACGCAGTATTTT | CASNRVSGTDTQYF
TRBJ1-2 | NA | TRBV11-2 | NA | TGTACCAACAGCCTGGGCACCTATGGCTACACCTTC | CTNSLGTYGYTF
TRBJ2-2 | NA | TRBV28 | NA | TGTGCCAGCAGATTAGCAGGATCGAGCACCGGGGAGCTGTTTTTT | CASRLAGSSTGELFF
TRBJ2-7 | NA | TRBV11-2 | NA | TGTGCCAGCAGCTTAGAATCCTACGGGCAGTACTTC | CASSLESYGQYF
TRBJ2-7 | NA | TRBV5-1 | many | TGCGCCAGCAGCTCCACCCCGACAGACCCCTACGAGCAGTACTTC | CASSSTPTDPYEQYF
TRBJ2-3 | NA | TRBV11-2 | NA | TGTGCCGGCAGCATACTTGGGGCAGATACGCAGTATTTT | CAGSILGADTQYF
TRBJ2-5 | NA | TRBV29-1 | many | TGCAGCGTGGAACAGAGTTCGGTCGGAACCCAGTACTTC | CSVEQSSVGTQYF
TRBJ2-1 | NA | TRBV6-5 | NA | TGTGCCAGCAGTTTGGGGCGCACCAGTGAGCAATTCTTC | CASSLGRTSEQFF
TRBJ1-5 | NA | TRBV4-1 | NA | TGCGCCAGCAGCCGAATAGGGGAGAAGTCCAATCAGCCCCAGCATTTT | CASSRIGEKSNQPQHF
TRBJ2-1 | TRBD2 | TRBV11-3 | once | TGTGCCAGCAGCTTAGCAGGCGGGAGGGTGGGTGAGCAGTTCTTC | CASSLAGGRVGEQFF
TRBJ2-1 | TRBD2 | TRBV29-1 | NA | TGCAGTGTTGTAGGGACTAGCGGTAGGGCCGCGGTCTACAATGAGCAGTTCTTC | CSVVGTSGRAAVYNEQFF
TRBJ1-1 | NA | TRBV29-1 | many | TGCCACGCCTGGGAGAACACTGAAGCTTTCTTT | CHAWENTEAFF
TRBJ2-4 | TRBD1 | TRBV10-3 | NA | TGTGCCATCAGTGAGGCTCAGGGGCAGGGGGACATTCAGTACTTC | CAISEAQGQGDIQYF
TRBJ1-2 | TRBD1 | TRBV14 | medium-sized | TGTGCCAGCAGTCCATACGACCAGGGGGCCGACTATGGCTACACCTTC | CASSPYDQGADYGYTF
TRBJ2-1 | NA | TRBV11-3 | NA | TGTGCCAGCAGCATAGAAGGGAATGAGAAGTTCTTC | CASSIEGNEKFF
TRBJ2-7 | NA | TRBV12-3/TRBV12-4 | many | TGTGCCAGCATGAGGCAGGGAGGTTCCTACGAGCAGTACTTC | CASMRQGGSYEQYF
TRBJ1-2 | TRBD1 | TRBV6-6 | NA | TGTGTCAGCAGTTGGGACAGGGGTTACACCTTC | CVSSWDRGYTF
TRBJ2-2 | NA | TRBV29-1 | many | TGCAGCGTTGGGCGTACGAACACCGGGGAGCTGTTTTTT | CSVGRTNTGELFF
TRBJ2-2 | TRBD1 | TRBV14 | many | TGTGCCAGCAGCCAAGATACACCACACGAATTCCGGGACAGGGCCACCGGGGAGCTGTTTTTT | CASSQDTPHEFRDRATGELFF
TRBJ2-1 | NA | TRBV11-2 | NA | TGTACCAGCAGCAGGAGACTGGCGGAAGGGCCGGGGGATGAGCAGTTCTTC | CTSSRRLAEGPGDEQFF
TRBJ2-1 | TRBD2 | TRBV5-8 | NA | TGTGCCAGCAGCTCCCCCGGGACTAGTAATTGGAATGAGCAGTTCTTC | CASSSPGTSNWNEQFF
TRBJ2-1 | NA | TRBV6-5 | NA | TGTGCCAGCAGTTACTATTATCCACCCTTCAATGAGCGGTTCTTC | CASSYYYPPFNERFF
TRBJ2-1 | TRBD2 | TRBV11-3 | many | TGTGCCAGCAGCTTAGGCGGGACTAGCGGGAGTCTGGTATACAATGAGCAGTTCTTC | CASSLGGTSGSLVYNEQFF
TRBJ2-1 | TRBD2 | TRBV5-1 | NA | TGCGCCAGCAGCTTGGGTCCAGCGGGAGGGCCGGGTGAGCAGTTCTTC | CASSLGPAGGPGEQFF
TRBJ2-5 | NA | TRBV12-3/TRBV12-4 | many | TGTGCCAGCAGTTTAGGGGGACAAGAGACCCAGTACTTC | CASSLGGQETQYF
TRBJ1-5 | TRBD1 | TRBV6-6 | many | TGTGCCAGTTCCGGACAGGAGTGGTGGAATCAGCCCCAGCATTTT | CASSGQEWWNQPQHF
TRBJ2-2 | NA | TRBV7-8 | few | TGTGCCAGCAGCTTAGAGGGGTTCTCCGGGGAGCTGTTTTTT | CASSLEGFSGELFF
TRBJ2-2 | NA | TRBV28 | once | TGTGCCAGCAGTGTAGCAGGGCCGAGCACCGGGGAGCTGTTTTTT | CASSVAGPSTGELFF
TRBJ2-3 | NA | TRBV11-2 | NA | TGTGTCAGCAGGGACCGGACTAGCACAGATACGCAGTATTTT | CVSRDRTSTDTQYF
TRBJ1-1 | NA | TRBV5-4 | NA | TGTGCCGGCATCAGGGAAACCAACACTGAAGCTTTCTTT | CAGIRETNTEAFF
TRBJ2-7 | TRBD1 | TRBV6-1 | many | TGTGCCAGCAGAATAACCGGGACAGATGCCTACGAGCAGTACTTC | CASRITGTDAYEQYF
TRBJ1-6 | NA | TRBV20-1 | few | TGCAGTGCTATTCTACCGCGGGACAAAGGGATTAGTAATTCACCCCTCCACTTT | CSAILPRDKGISNSPLHF
TRBJ2-1 | TRBD2 | TRBV11-2 | NA | TGTGCCAGCAGCCGGGGGGGGTTGCTCTCCTACAATGAGCAGTTCTTC | CASSRGGLLSYNEQFF